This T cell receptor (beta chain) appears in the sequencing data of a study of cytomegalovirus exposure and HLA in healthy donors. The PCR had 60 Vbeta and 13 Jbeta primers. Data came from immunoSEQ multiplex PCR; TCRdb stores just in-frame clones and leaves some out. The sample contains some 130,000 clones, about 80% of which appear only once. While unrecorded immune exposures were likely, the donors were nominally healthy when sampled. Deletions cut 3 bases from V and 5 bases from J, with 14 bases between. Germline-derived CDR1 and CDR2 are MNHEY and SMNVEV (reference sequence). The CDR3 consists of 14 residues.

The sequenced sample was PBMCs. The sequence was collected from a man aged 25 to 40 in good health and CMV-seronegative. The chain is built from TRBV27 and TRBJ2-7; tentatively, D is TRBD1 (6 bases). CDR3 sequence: CASSFGTLSNEQYF. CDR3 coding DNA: TGTGCCAGCAGTTTTGGGACACTAAGCAACGAGCAGTACTTC.